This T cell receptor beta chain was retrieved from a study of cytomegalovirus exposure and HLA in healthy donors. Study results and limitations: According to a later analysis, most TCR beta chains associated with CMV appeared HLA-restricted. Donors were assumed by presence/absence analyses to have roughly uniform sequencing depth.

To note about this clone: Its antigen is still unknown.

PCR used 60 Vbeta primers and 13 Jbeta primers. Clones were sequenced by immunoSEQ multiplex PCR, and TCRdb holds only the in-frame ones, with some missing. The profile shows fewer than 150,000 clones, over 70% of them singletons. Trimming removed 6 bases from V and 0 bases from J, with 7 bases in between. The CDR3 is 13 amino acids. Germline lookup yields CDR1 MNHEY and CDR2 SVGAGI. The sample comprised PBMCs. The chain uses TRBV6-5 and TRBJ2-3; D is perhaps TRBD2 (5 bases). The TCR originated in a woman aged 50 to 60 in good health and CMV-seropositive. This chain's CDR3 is CASRGGSTDTQYF. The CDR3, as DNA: TGTGCCAGCAGGGGCGGGAGCACAGATACGCAGTATTTT.